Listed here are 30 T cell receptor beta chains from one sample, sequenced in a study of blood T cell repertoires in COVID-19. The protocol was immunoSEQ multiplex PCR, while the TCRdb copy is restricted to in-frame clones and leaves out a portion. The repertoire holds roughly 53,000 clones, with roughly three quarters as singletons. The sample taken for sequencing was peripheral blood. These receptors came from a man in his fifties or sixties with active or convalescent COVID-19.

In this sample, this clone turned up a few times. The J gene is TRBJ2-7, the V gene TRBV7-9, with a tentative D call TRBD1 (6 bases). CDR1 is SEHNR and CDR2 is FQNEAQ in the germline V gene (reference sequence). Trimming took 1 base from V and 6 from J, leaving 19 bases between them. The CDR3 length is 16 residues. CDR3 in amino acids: CASSLVGGPGTSEQYF. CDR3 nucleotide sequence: TGTGCCAGCAGCTTAGTAGGGGGACCAGGAACTTCCGAGCAGTACTTC.

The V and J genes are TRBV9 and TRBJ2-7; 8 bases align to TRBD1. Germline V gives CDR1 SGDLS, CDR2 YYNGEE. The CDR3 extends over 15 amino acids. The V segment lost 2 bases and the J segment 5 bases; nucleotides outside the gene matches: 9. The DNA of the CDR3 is TGTGCCAGCAGCGTCGGACAGGGCGAGTGGGACGAGCAGTACTTC. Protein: CASSVGQGEWDEQYF.

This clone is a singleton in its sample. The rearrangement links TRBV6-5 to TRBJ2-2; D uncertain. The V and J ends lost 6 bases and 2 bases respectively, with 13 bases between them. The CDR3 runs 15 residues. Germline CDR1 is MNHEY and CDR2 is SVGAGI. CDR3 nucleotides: TGTGCCAGCAGGTCCGGGTCCCTCAACACCGGGGAGCTGTTTTTT. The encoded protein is CASRSGSLNTGELFF.

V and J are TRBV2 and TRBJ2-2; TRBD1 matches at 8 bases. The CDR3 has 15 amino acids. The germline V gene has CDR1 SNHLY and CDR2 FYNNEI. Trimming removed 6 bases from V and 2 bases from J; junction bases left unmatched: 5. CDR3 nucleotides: TGTGCCAGCAGAGCCGGGACAGGTAACACCGGGGAGCTGTTTTTT. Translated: CASRAGTGNTGELFF.

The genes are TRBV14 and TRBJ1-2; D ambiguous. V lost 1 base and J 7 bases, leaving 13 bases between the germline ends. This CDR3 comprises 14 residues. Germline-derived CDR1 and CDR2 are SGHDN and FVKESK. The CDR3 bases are TGTGCCAGCAGCCAAGTTACGTCCTTAGTTGGCTACACCTTC. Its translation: CASSQVTSLVGYTF.

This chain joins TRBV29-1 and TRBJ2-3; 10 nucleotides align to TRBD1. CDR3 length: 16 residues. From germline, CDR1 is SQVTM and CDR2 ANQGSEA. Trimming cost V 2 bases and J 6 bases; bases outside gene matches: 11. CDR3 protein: CSVERFGGQGLDTQYF. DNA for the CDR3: TGCAGCGTTGAAAGGTTCGGGGGACAGGGGTTGGATACGCAGTATTTT.

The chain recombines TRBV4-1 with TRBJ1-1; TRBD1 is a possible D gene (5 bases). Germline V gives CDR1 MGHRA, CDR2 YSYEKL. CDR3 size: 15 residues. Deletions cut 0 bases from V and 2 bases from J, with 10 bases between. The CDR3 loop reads CASSQEGGLNTEAFF. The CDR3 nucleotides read TGCGCCAGCAGCCAAGAGGGGGGACTAAACACTGAAGCTTTCTTT.

The CDR3 DNA follows: TGCGCCAGCAGCTCCGCGGACACATTTAGCCCCTACGAGCAGTACTTC. This sequence encodes CASSSADTFSPYEQYF. The chain uses TRBV5-1 and TRBJ2-7; TRBD1 is a possible D gene (5 bases). This CDR3 contains 16 residues. Germline V gene data show CDR1 as SGHRS and CDR2 as YFSETQ. Trimming pared 3 bases from V and 2 bases from J, leaving 18 bases between. Full variable domain (missing parts from reference TRBV5-1 and TRBJ2-7): KAGVTQTPRYLIKTRGQQVTLSCSPISGHRSVSWYQQTPGQGLQFLFEYFSETQRNKGNFPGRFSGRQFSNSRSEMNVSTLELGDSALYLCASSSADTFSPYEQYFGPGTRLTVT.

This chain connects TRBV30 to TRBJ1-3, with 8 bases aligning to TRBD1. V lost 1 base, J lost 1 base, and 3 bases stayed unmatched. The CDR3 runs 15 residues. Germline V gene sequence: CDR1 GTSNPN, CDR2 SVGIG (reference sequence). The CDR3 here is CAWSDYRGSGNTIYF. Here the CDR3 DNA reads TGTGCCTGGAGTGACTACAGGGGGTCTGGAAACACCATATATTTT.

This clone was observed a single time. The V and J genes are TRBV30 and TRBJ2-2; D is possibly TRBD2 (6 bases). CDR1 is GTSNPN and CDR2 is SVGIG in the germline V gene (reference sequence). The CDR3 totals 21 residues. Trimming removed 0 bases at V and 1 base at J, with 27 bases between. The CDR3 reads CAWSVLGEGVHGTENTGELFF. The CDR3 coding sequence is TGTGCCTGGAGTGTCCTAGGAGAAGGAGTTCACGGGACTGAGAACACCGGGGAGCTGTTTTTT.

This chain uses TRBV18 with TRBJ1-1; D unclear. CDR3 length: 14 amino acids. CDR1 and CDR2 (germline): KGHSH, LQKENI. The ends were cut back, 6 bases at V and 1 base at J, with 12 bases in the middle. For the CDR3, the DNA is TGTGCCAGCTCCCCCCGCACTGGGAACACTGAAGCTTTCTTT. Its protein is CASSPRTGNTEAFF.

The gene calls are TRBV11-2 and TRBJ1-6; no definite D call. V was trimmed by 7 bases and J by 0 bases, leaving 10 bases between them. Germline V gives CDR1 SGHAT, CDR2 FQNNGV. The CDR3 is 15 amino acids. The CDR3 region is CASTRSFSYNSPLHF. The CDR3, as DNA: TGTGCCAGCACCCGTAGTTTCTCCTATAATTCACCCCTCCACTTT.

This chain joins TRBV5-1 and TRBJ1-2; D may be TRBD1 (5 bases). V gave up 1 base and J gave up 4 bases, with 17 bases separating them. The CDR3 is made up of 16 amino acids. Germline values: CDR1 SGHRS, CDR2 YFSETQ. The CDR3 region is CASSLRGVSIFYGYTF. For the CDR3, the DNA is TGCGCCAGCAGCTTGAGGGGCGTTAGTATTTTCTATGGCTACACCTTC. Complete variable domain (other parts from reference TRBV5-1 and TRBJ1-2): KAGVTQTPRYLIKTRGQQVTLSCSPISGHRSVSWYQQTPGQGLQFLFEYFSETQRNKGNFPGRFSGRQFSNSRSEMNVSTLELGDSALYLCASSLRGVSIFYGYTFGSGTRLTVV.

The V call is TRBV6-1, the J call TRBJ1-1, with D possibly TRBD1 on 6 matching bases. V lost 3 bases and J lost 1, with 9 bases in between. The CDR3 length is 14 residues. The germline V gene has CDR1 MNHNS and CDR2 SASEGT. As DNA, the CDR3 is TGTGCCAGCAGTGACCGGGGGGCGAACACTGAAGCTTTCTTT. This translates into CASSDRGANTEAFF.

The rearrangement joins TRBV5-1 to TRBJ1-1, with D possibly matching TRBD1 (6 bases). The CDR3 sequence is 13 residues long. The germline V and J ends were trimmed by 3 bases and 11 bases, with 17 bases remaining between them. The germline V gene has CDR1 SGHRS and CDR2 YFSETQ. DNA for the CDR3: TGCGCCAGCAGCTCCTCCGGGACACCGTTCGCTTTCTTT. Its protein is CASSSSGTPFAFF.

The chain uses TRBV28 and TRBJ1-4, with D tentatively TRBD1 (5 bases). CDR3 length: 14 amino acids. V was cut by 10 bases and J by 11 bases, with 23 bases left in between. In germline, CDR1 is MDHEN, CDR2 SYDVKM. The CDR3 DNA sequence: TGTGCCACACTTAGAAAAGGGACCCGGGGGAAACTGTTTTTT. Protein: CATLRKGTRGKLFF. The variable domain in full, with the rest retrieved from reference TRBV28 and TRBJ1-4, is DVKVTQSSRYLVKRTGEKVFLECVQDMDHENMFWYRQDPGLGLRLIYFSYDVKMKEKGDIPEGYSVSREKKERFSLILESASTNQTSMYLCATLRKGTRGKLFFGSGTQLSVL.

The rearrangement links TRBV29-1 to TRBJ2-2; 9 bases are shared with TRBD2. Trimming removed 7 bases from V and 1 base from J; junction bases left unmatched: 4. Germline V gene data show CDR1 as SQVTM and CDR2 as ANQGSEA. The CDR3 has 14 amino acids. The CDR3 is CSAKTSGNTGELFF. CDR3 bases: TGCAGCGCCAAGACTAGCGGGAACACCGGGGAGCTGTTTTTT.

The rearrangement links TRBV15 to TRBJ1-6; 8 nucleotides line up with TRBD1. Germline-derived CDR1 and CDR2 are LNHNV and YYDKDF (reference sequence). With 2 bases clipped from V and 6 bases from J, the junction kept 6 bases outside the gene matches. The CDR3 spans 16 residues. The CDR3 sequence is CATSRTGQGGNSPLHF. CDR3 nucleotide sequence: TGTGCCACCAGCAGAACTGGACAGGGCGGTAATTCACCCCTCCACTTT.

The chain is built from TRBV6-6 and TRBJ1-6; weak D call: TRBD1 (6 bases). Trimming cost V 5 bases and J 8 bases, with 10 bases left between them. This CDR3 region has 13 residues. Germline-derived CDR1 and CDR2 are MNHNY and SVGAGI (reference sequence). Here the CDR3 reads CASSLRTDSPLHF. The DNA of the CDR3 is TGTGCCAGCAGTCTACGGACAGATTCACCCCTCCACTTT.

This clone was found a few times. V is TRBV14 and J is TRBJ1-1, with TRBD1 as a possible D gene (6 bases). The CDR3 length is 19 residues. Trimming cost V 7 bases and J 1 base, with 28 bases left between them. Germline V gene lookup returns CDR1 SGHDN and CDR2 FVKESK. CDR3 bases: TGTGCCAGCACCGAACGAATGGTCGGGACATGGGCGCAGAACACTGAAGCTTTCTTT. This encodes CASTERMVGTWAQNTEAFF.

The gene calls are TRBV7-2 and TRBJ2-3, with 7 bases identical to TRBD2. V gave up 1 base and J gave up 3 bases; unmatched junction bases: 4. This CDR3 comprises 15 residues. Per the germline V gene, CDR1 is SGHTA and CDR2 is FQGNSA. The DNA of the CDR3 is TGTGCCAGCAGCTTAGACGTCGGGAGGACAGATACGCAGTATTTT. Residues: CASSLDVGRTDTQYF.

This CDR3 reads CASSLDYGQGTDTQYF. CDR3 nucleotide sequence: TGTGCCAGCAGCTTGGACTATGGACAGGGCACAGATACGCAGTATTTT. The rearrangement links TRBV5-6 to TRBJ2-3, with 7 bases that match TRBD1. This CDR3 comprises 16 residues. The V gene's germline CDR1 is SGHDT and CDR2 YYEEEE. With 0 bases clipped from V and 1 base from J, the junction kept 5 bases outside the gene matches.

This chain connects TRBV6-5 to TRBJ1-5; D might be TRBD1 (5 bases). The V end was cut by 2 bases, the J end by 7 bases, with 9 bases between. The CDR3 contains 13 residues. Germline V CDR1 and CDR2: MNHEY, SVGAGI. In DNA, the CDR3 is TGTGCCAGCAGTTACAGGAGGGACCAGCCCCAGCATTTT. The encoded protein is CASSYRRDQPQHF.

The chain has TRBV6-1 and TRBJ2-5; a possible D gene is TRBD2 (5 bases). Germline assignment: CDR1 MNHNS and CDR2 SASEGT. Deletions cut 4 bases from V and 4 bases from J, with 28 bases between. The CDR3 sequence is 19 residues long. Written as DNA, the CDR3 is TGTGCCAGCAGTGGCGAAAATGGGATTAGGGCGAGGGTTGGAGAGACCCAGTACTTC. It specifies CASSGENGIRARVGETQYF.

This chain's CDR3 is CASSLDFRNSGNTIYF. DNA for the CDR3: TGTGCCAGCAGCTTAGACTTCCGAAACTCTGGAAACACCATATATTTT. This chain uses TRBV7-9 with TRBJ1-3; D gene uncertain. Looked up from germline, CDR1 is SEHNR and CDR2 is FQNEAQ (reference sequence). V was pared by 1 base and J by 0 bases, with 10 bases between. The CDR3 has 16 amino acids.

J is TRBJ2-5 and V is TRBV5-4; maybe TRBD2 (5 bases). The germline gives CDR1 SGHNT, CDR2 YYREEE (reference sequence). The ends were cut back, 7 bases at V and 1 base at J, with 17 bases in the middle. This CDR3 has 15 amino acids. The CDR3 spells CASRGGVGSQETQYF. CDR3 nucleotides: TGTGCCAGCCGAGGAGGTGTGGGGTCCCAAGAGACCCAGTACTTC.

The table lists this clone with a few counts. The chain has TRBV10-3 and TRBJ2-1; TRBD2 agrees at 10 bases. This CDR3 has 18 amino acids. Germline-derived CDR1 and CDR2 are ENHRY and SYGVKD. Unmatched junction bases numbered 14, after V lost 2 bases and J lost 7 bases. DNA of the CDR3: TGTGCCATCAGTGAGGCGGGGCGGGCTAGCGGGAGCCGGAATGAGCAGTTCTTC. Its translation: CAISEAGRASGSRNEQFF.

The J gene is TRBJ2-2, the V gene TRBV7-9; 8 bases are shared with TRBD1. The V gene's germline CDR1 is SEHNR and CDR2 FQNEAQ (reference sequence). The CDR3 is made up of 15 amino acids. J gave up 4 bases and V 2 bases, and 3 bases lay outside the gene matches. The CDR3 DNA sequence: TGTGCCAGCAGCTTACAGGGGGCGAGCACCGGGGAGCTGTTTTTT. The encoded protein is CASSLQGASTGELFF.

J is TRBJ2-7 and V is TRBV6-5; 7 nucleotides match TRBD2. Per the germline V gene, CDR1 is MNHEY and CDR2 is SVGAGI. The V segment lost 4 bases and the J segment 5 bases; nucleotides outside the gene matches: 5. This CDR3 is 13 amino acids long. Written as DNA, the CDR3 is TGTGCCAGCAGTTCAAGCGGGACCCACGAGCAGTACTTC. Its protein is CASSSSGTHEQYF.

In nucleotides, the CDR3 is TGTGCCAGCAGCTTACCCAGTAACGTCCTGACTTTC. Translated, it gives CASSLPSNVLTF. This sequence joins TRBV7-3 and TRBJ2-6; no clear D. The V end was cut by 2 bases, the J end by 10 bases, with 6 bases between. The CDR3 has 12 residues. Germline V gene sequence: CDR1 SGHTA, CDR2 FQGTGA.